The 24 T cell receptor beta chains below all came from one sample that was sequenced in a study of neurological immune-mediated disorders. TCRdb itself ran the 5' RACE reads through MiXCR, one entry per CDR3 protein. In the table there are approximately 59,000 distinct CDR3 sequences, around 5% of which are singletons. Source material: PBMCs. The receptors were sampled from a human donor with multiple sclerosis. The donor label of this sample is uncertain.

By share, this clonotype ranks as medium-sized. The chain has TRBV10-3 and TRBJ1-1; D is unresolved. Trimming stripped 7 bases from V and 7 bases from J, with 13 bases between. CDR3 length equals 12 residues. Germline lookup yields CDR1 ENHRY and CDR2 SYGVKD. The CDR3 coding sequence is TGTGCCATCAAAAGTGCAGAAATTGAAGCTTTCTTT. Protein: CAIKSAEIEAFF.

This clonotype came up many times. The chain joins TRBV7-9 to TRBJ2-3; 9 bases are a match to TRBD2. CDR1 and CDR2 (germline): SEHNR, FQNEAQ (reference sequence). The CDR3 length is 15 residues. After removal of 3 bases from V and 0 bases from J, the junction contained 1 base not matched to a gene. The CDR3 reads CASSFSGGSTDTQYF. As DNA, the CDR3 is TGTGCCAGCAGCTTCAGCGGGGGGAGCACAGATACGCAGTATTTT. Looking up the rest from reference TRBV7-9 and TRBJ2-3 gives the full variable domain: DTGVSQNPRHKITKRGQNVTFRCDPISEHNRLYWYRQTLGQGPEFLTYFQNEAQLEKSRLLSDRFSAERPKGSFSTLEIQRTEQGDSAMYLCASSFSGGSTDTQYFGPGTRLTVL.

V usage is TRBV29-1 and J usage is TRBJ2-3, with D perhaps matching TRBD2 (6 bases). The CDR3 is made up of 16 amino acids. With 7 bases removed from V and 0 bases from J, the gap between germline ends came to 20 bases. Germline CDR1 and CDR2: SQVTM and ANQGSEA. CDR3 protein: CSASGLQAVSTDTQYF. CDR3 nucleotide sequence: TGCAGCGCCTCGGGACTCCAGGCTGTGAGCACAGATACGCAGTATTTT.

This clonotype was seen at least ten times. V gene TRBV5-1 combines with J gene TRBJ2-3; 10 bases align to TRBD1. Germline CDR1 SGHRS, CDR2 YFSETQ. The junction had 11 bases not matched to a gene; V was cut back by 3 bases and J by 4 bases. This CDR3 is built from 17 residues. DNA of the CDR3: TGCGCCAGCAGCTGGCGACAGGGGGCGTCCACGGCAGATACGCAGTATTTT. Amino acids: CASSWRQGASTADTQYF.

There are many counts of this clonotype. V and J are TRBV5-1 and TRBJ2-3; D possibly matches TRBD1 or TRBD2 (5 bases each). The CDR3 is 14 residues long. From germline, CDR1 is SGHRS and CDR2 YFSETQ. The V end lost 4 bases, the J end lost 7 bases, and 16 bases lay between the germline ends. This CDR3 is CASSRTGLEHTQYF. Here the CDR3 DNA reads TGCGCCAGCAGCCGGACGGGGCTTGAACATACGCAGTATTTT.

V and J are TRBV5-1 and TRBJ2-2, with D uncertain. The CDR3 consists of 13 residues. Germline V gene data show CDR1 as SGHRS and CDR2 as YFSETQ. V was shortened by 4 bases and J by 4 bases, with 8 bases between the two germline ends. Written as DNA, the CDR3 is TGCGCCAGCAGCCGCATAGGCACCGGGGAGCTGTTTTTT. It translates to CASSRIGTGELFF. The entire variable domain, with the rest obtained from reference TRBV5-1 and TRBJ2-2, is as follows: KAGVTQTPRYLIKTRGQQVTLSCSPISGHRSVSWYQQTPGQGLQFLFEYFSETQRNKGNFPGRFSGRQFSNSRSEMNVSTLELGDSALYLCASSRIGTGELFFGEGSRLTVL.

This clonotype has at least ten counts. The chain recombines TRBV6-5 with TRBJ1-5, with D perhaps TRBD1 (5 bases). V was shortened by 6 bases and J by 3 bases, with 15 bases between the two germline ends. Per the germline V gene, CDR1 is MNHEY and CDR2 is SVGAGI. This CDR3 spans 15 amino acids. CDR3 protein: CASRAGTGNNQPQHF. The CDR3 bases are TGTGCCAGCAGAGCCGGGACGGGGAACAATCAGCCCCAGCATTTT.

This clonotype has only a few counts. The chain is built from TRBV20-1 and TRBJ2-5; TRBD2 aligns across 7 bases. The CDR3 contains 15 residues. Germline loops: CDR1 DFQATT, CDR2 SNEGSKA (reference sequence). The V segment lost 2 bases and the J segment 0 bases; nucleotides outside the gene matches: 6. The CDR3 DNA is TGCAGTGCTAGACGACTAGCTGGGGACCAAGAGACCCAGTACTTC. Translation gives CSARRLAGDQETQYF.

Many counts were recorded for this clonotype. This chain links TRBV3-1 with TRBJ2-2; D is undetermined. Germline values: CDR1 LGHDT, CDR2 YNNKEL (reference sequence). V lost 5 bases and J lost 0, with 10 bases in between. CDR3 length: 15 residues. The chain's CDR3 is CASSWRTANTGELFF. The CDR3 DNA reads TGTGCCAGCAGCTGGAGAACCGCGAACACCGGGGAGCTGTTTTTT.

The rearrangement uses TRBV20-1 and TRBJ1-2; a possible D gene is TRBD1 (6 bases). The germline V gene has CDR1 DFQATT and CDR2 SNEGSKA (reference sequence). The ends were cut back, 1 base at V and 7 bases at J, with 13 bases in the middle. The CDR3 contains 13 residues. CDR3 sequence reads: CSARAKQGGGYTF. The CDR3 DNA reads TGCAGTGCTAGAGCTAAACAGGGAGGTGGCTACACCTTC.

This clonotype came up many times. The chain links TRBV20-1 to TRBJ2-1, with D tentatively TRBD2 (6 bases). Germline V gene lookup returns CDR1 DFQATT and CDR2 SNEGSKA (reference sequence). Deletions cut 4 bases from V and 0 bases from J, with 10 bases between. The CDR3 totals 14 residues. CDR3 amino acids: CSATRTTSYNEQFF. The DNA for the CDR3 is TGCAGTGCTACAAGGACTACCTCCTACAATGAGCAGTTCTTC.

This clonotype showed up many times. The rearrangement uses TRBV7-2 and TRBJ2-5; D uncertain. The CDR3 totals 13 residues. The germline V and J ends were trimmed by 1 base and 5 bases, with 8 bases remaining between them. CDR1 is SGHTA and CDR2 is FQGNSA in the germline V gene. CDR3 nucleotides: TGTGCCAGCAGCTTAGGGCTAGTTGAGACCCAGTACTTC. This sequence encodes CASSLGLVETQYF. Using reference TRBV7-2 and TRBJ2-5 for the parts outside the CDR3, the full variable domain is GAGVSQSPSNKVTEKGKDVELRCDPISGHTALYWYRQSLGQGLEFLIYFQGNSAPDKSGLPSDRFSAERTGGSVSTLTIQRTQQEDSAVYLCASSLGLVETQYFGPGTRLLVL.

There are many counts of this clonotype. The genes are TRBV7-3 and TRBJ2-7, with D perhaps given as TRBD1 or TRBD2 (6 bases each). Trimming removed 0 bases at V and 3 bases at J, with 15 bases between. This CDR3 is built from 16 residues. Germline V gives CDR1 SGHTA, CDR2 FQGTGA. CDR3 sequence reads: CASSLTSGASVYEQYF. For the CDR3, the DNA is TGTGCCAGCAGCTTAACGTCGGGGGCTAGCGTCTACGAGCAGTACTTC.

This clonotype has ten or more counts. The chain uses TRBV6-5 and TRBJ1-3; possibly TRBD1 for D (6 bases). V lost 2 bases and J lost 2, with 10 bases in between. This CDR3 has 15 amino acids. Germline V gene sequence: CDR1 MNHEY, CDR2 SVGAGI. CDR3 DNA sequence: TGTGCCAGCAGTTACCGGGGGCTAACTGGAAACACCATATATTTT. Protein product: CASSYRGLTGNTIYF.

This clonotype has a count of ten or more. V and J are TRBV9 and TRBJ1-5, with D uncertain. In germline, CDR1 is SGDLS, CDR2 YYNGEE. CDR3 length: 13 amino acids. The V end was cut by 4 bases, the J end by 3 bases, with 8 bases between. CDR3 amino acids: CASSREYNQPQHF. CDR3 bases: TGTGCCAGCAGCCGTGAGTACAATCAGCCCCAGCATTTT.

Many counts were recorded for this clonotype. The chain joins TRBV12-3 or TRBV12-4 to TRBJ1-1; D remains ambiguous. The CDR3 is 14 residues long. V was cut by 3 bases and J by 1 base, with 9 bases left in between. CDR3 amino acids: CASSLTWGNTEAFF. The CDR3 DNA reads TGTGCCAGCAGTTTGACTTGGGGGAACACTGAAGCTTTCTTT.

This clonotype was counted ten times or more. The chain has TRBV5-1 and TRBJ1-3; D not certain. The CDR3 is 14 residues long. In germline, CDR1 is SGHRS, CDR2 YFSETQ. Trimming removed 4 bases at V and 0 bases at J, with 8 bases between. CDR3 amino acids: CASSPSFSGNTIYF. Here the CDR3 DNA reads TGCGCCAGCAGCCCGTCCTTCTCTGGAAACACCATATATTTT.

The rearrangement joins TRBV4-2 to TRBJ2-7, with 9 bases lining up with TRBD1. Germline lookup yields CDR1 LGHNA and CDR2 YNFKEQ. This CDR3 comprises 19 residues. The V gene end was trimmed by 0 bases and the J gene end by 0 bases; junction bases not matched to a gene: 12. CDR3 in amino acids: CASSQDMYGDREASYEQYF. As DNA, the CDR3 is TGTGCCAGCAGCCAAGACATGTATGGGGACAGGGAGGCCTCCTACGAGCAGTACTTC.

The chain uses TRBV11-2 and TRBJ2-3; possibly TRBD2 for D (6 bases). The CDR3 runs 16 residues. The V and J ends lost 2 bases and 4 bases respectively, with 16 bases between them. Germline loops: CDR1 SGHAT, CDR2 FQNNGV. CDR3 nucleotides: TGTGCCAGCAGCTTAACGCGGTTGGTAGCGGCAGATACGCAGTATTTT. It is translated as CASSLTRLVAADTQYF.

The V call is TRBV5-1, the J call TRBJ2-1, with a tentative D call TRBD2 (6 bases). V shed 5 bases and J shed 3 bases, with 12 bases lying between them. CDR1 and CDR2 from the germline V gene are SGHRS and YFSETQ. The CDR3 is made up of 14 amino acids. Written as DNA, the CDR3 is TGCGCCAGCAGGTCGGGGGAGGTCTACAATGAGCAGTTCTTC. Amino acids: CASRSGEVYNEQFF.

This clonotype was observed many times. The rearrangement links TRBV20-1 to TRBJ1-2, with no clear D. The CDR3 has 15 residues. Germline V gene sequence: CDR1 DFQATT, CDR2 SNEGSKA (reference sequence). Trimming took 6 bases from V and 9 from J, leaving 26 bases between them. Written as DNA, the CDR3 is TGCAGTGCCGTCAGCAGCTTCGAGGATGCTTTATGCTACACCTTC. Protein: CSAVSSFEDALCYTF.

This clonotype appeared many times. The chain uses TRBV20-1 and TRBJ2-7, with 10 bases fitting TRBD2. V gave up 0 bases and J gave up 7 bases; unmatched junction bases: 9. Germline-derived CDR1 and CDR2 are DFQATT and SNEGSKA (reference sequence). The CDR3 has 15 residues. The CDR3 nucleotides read TGCAGTGCTAGAGATTCCAGCGGGGGGGCCGTTGAGCAGTACTTC. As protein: CSARDSSGGAVEQYF.

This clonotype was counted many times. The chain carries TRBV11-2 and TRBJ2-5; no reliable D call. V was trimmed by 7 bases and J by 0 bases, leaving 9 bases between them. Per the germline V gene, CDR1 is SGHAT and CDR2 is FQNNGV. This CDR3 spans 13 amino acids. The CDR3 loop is CASTSLDQETQYF. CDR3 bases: TGTGCCAGCACCTCGCTAGACCAAGAGACCCAGTACTTC.

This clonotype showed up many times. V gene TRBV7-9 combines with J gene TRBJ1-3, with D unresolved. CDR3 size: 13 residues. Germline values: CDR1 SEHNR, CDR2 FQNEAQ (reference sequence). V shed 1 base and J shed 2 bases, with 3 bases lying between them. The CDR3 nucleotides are TGTGCCAGCAGCTTAGTCCCTGGAAACACCATATATTTT. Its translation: CASSLVPGNTIYF.